This TCR beta chain derives from a study of response to subunit inactivated influenza vaccine. Study-wide results and caveats: It was suggested by the authors that few new T cells are recruited by each seasonal influenza vaccination.

TCRdb fed the RT-PCR reads into MiXCR, producing one record per CDR3 protein. Of a few hundred thousand distinct CDR3 sequences listed, over 9.5% are singletons. Note on this clonotype: Its cognate antigen is unknown.

This clonotype was sampled from a man aged 50 or older who received an inactivated influenza vaccine. The sample was PBMCs from blood, taken 40 to 50 days after vaccination.

DNA of the CDR3: TGTGCCAGCAGTGAAGAAGGACCCGGGACTAGCGGCCAAGAGACCCAGTACTTC. It encodes CASSEEGPGTSGQETQYF. V and J are TRBV25-1 and TRBJ2-5; the match to TRBD2 covers 11 bases. This CDR3 spans 18 amino acids. The junction had 9 bases not matched to a gene; V was cut back by 2 bases and J by 1 base. Germline V gives CDR1 MGHDK, CDR2 SYGVNS.